Listed below are T cell receptor beta chains from one sample, sequenced in a study of T cell responses to AZD1222 COVID-19 vaccine. Sequenced by immunoSEQ multiplex PCR; TCRdb stores in-frame clones only, minus some. The data hold about 200,000 clones, with approximately 92% observed a single time. Source: peripheral blood, taken 28 days after the second dose of the MenACWY control vaccine. The receptors were sampled from an adult who received the MenACWY meningococcal vaccine as a control. The CDR3 runs from the conserved cysteine through the conserved F or W. A D gene is named only where the DNA matches it firmly. Size is stated for part of the rows, as once, few or many counts, or as a class when the clone is expanded.

>once|TRBJ2-1|TRBD2|TRBV6-2/TRBV6-3
TGTGCCAGCAGACCTAGACTAGCGGGAGTCAACAATGAGCAGTTCTTC
CASRPRLAGVNNEQFF
>-|TRBJ2-1|TRBD2|TRBV29-1
TGCAGCGTCCTTTTTCTGACTAGCGGGAGACCCTACAATGAGCAGTTCTTC
CSVLFLTSGRPYNEQFF
>-|TRBJ2-7|-|TRBV9
TGTGCCAGCAGCTCAGACTGGGAAGAGAGCTCCTACGAGCAGTACTTC
CASSSDWEESSYEQYF
>-|TRBJ1-2|-|TRBV3-1/TRBV3-2
TGTGCCAGCAGCCAAGACTTATTTAGTACTCCTAAGACCTTC
CASSQDLFSTPKTF
>-|TRBJ2-5|-|TRBV4-2
TGTGCCAGCAGCCAAGATTTAGAGACCCAGTACTTC
CASSQDLETQYF
>-|TRBJ2-7|-|TRBV11-2
TGTGCCAGCAGCTTGGGGGTCCGGGGGGCGGAGGAGCAGTACTTC
CASSLGVRGAEEQYF
>-|TRBJ1-2|TRBD1|TRBV19
TGTGCCAGTAGTATAGAGGGGGGGACAGGCGTTTTTGGCTACACCTTC
CASSIEGGTGVFGYTF
>-|TRBJ1-5|TRBD1|TRBV7-9
TGTGCCAGCAGCCCCGACAGGGGAAGCAATCAGCCCCAGCATTTT
CASSPDRGSNQPQHF
>-|TRBJ1-4|TRBD1|TRBV7-9
TGTGCCAGCAGTCGCCCCGGGACAGGAGGTGAAAAACTGTTTTTT
CASSRPGTGGEKLFF
>-|TRBJ2-5|TRBD2|TRBV11-3
TGTGCCAGCAGCTTAGGACTAGCGGAAGAGACCCAGTACTTC
CASSLGLAEETQYF
>-|TRBJ1-1|-|TRBV28
TGTGCCAGCAGTTCCTATAAAGGGGACACTGAAGCTTTCTTT
CASSSYKGDTEAFF
>-|TRBJ2-1|-|TRBV3-1/TRBV3-2
TGTGCCAGCAGCCAAGGAGGTTACAATGAGCAGTTCTTC
CASSQGGYNEQFF
>-|TRBJ2-1|-|TRBV18
TGTGCCAGCTCACCGGAGCGGACCTACAATGAGCAGTTCTTC
CASSPERTYNEQFF
>-|TRBJ2-5|-|TRBV11-2
TGTGCCAGCAGCTTAGGGGGCCAAGAGACCCAGTACTTC
CASSLGGQETQYF
>-|TRBJ1-4|TRBD1|TRBV7-2
TGTGCCAGCAGCTTAGCGGACAGGGGGAAAGGAAAACTGTTTTTT
CASSLADRGKGKLFF